A single T cell receptor beta chain is shown here with its context. Germline is not matched at one junction end, which may reflect a read error. The sample belongs to a study of blood T cells in healthy people across ages. Researchers collected 9.5 to 10 milliliters of peripheral blood from every single donor. A sample-barcoded 5' primer and a J-beta primer mix were used in a second PCR of about 7 to 11 cycles. TCRdb processed the 5' RACE reads anew with MiXCR; each CDR3 protein has one entry. The sample contains fewer than 2,000,000 distinct CDR3 sequences, 35% to 50% of which appear only once. There are 15 residues in the CDR3. Germline CDR1 and CDR2: MNHEY and SMNVEV (reference sequence).

Sequenced sample: blood. The source of this sequence is a human donor in good health. The genes are TRBV27 and TRBJ2-5; 8 bases line up with TRBD2. The DNA for the CDR3 is TGTACCAGCAGTTTAGTGGCTAGCGGGCAAGAGACCCAGTACTTC. Translating it yields CTSSLVASGQETQYF.